This TCR beta chain was sequenced in a study of response to subunit inactivated influenza vaccine (dated by TCRdb to the late 2010s). Describing the broader study: Deep quantitative T cell receptor repertoire profiling was used in the study to track responses to a trivalent subunit inactivated influenza vaccine. General findings and caveats noted by the study authors: The authors suggested that each seasonal influenza vaccination may recruit only a limited number of new T cells.

Library construction relied on RT-PCR. The sequencer listed for this sample is Illumina HiSeq 2500. Using fastp trimming at Q25 and MiXCR clonotype assembly, TCRdb reanalyzed the public sequencing data and kept in-frame beta chains. Here each entry gathers all rows of one CDR3 protein and keeps the most common genes and DNA. In this sample the table shows roughly 150,000 distinct CDR3 sequences, about a tenth of which occur a single time. The top ten hold under 15% of the sample. This clonotype came up many times. Its antigen remains undetermined. One base away there is no much larger clone; base qualities are not given. The time point label of this sample denotes: 45 days after influenza vaccine administration. This receptor was taken from a man in his fifties who received an inactivated influenza vaccine. Donor details come from another sample of the same person, matched by shared clones. The source was non-naive T cells sorted from PBMCs, collected 45 days after vaccination. Interpreted using the paper, the cell subset or site label stands for: memory T cell fraction.

The CDR3 protein sequence reads: CSAPVGQTYEQYF. The DNA sequence is TGCAGTGCTCCCGTGGGGCAGACCTACGAGCAGTACTTC. The chain links TRBV20-1 with TRBJ2-7; the D gene is perhaps TRBD1, from 5 matching bases. According to the germline V gene (reference sequence), CDR1 reads DFQATT and CDR2 reads SNEGSKA. The CDR3 spans 13 residues, from the cysteine through the phenylalanine. Here the CDR3 DNA is all that survives: 39 bases in frame from base 1. V loses 5 bases, J loses 2 bases, and the germline ends lie 13 bases apart.